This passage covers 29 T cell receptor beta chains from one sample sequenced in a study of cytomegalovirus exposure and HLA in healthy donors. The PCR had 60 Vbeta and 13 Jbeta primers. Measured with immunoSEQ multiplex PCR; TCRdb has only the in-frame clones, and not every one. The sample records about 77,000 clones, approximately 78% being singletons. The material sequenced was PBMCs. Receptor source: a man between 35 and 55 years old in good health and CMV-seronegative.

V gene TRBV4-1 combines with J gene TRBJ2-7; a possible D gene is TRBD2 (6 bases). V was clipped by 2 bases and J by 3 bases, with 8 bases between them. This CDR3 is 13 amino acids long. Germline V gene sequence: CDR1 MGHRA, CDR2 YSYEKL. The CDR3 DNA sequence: TGCGCCAGCAGCCAACATAGCGGCTACGAGCAGTACTTC. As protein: CASSQHSGYEQYF.

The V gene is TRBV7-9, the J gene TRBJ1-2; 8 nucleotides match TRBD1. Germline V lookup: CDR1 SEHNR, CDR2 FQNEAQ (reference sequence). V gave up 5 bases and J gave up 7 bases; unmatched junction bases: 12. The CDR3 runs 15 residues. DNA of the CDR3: TGTGCCAGCAGCCTTGGGACAGGTCCCTGGTCTGGCTACACCTTC. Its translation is CASSLGTGPWSGYTF. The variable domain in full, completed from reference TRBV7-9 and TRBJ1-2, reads DTGVSQNPRHKITKRGQNVTFRCDPISEHNRLYWYRQTLGQGPEFLTYFQNEAQLEKSRLLSDRFSAERPKGSFSTLEIQRTEQGDSAMYLCASSLGTGPWSGYTFGSGTRLTVV.

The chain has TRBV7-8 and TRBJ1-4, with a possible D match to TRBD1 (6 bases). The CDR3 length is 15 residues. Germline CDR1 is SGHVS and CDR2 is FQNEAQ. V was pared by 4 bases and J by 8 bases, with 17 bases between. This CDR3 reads CASSSQNTGSEKLFF. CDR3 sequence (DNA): TGTGCCAGCAGCTCCCAAAACACAGGGAGCGAAAAACTGTTTTTT.

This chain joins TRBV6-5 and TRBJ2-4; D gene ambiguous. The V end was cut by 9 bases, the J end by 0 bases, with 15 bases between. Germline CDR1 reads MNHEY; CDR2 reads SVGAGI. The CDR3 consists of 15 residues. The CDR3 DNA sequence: TGTGCCAGAAACGGTGGCGGATTAGCCAAAAACATTCAGTACTTC. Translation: CARNGGGLAKNIQYF.

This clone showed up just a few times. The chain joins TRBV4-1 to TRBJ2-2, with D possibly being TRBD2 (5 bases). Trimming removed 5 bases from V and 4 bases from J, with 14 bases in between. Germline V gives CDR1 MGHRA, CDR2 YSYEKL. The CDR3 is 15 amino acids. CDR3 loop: CASSDGIWSTGELFF. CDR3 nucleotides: TGCGCCAGCAGCGACGGGATCTGGTCCACCGGGGAGCTGTTTTTT.

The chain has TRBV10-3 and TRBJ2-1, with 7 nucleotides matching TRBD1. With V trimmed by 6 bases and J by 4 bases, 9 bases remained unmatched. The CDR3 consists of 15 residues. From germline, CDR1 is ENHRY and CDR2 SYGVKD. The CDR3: CAIRIRDSPYNEQFF. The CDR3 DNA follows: TGTGCCATCAGGATCCGGGACAGCCCATACAATGAGCAGTTCTTC.

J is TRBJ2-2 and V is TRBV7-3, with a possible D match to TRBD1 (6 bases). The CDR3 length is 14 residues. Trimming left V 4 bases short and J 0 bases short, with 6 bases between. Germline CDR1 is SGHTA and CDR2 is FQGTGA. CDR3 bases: TGTGCCAGCAGCTGGACAGCGAACACCGGGGAGCTGTTTTTT. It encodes CASSWTANTGELFF.

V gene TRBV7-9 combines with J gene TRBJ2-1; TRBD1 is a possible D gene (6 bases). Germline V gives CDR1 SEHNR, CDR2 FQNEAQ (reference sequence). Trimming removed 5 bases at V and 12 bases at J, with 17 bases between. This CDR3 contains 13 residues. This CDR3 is CASSVIQGMGQFF. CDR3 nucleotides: TGTGCCAGCAGCGTCATACAGGGCATGGGGCAGTTCTTC. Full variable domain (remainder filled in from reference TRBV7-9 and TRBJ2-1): DTGVSQNPRHKITKRGQNVTFRCDPISEHNRLYWYRQTLGQGPEFLTYFQNEAQLEKSRLLSDRFSAERPKGSFSTLEIQRTEQGDSAMYLCASSVIQGMGQFFGPGTRLTVL.

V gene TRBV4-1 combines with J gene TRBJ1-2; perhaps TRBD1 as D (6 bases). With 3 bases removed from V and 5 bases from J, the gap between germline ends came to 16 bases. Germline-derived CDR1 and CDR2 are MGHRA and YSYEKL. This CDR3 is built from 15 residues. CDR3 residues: CASSQVETGSYGYTF. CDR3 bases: TGCGCCAGCAGCCAGGTAGAGACAGGTTCATATGGCTACACCTTC.

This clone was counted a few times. DNA for the CDR3: TGTGCCAGCACCCCGGGGGGGTCTGAAGCTTTCTTT. Translated: CASTPGGSEAFF. The V and J genes are TRBV6-1 and TRBJ1-1; a possible D gene is TRBD1 (5 bases). The CDR3 contains 12 residues. V was pared by 7 bases and J by 6 bases, with 12 bases between. The germline CDR1 and CDR2 sequences are MNHNS and SASEGT.

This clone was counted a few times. CDR3 sequence (DNA): TGTGCCAGTAGTATGGGGCAGGGGAGCTCTGGGGCCAACGTCCTGACTTTC. Residues: CASSMGQGSSGANVLTF. The genes are TRBV19 and TRBJ2-6, with a possible D match to TRBD1 (6 bases). Germline V gene lookup returns CDR1 LNHDA and CDR2 SQIVND (reference sequence). The CDR3 loop spans 17 amino acids. The germline V and J ends were trimmed by 3 bases and 0 bases, with 12 bases remaining between them.

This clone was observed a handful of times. CDR3 sequence reads: CASSPRQGPTKQAFF. The CDR3 nucleotides are TGTGCCAGCAGCCCGCGACAGGGGCCAACTAAGCAAGCTTTCTTT. This sequence joins TRBV7-8 and TRBJ1-1; 8 nucleotides align to TRBD1. Germline CDR1 reads SGHVS; CDR2 reads FQNEAQ. V lost 5 bases to trimming and J lost 9 bases; unmatched junction nucleotides: 14. The CDR3 length is 15 residues.

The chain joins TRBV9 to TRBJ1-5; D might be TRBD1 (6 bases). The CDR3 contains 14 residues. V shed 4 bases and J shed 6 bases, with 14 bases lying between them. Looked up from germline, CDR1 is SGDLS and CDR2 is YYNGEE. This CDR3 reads CASSSTGLGQPQHF. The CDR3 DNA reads TGTGCCAGCAGCTCTACAGGGTTGGGTCAGCCCCAGCATTTT.

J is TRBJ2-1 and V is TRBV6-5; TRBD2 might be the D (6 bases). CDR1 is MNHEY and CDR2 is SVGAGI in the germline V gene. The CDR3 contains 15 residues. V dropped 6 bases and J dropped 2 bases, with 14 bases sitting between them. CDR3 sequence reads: CASRPTGVPYNEQFF. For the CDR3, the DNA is TGTGCCAGCAGACCCACGGGGGTCCCCTACAATGAGCAGTTCTTC.

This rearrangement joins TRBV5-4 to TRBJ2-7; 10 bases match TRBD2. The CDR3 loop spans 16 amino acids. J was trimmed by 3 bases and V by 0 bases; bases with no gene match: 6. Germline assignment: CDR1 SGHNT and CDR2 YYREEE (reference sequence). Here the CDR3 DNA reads TGTGCCAGCAGCTTGGTAATACTAGCGGGAAACTACGAGCAGTACTTC. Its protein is CASSLVILAGNYEQYF.

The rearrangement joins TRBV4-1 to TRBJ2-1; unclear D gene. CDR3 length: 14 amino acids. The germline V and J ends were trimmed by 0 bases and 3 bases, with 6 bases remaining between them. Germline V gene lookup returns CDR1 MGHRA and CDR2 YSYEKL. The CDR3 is CASSQDPSYNEQFF. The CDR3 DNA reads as TGCGCCAGCAGCCAAGATCCCAGCTACAATGAGCAGTTCTTC.

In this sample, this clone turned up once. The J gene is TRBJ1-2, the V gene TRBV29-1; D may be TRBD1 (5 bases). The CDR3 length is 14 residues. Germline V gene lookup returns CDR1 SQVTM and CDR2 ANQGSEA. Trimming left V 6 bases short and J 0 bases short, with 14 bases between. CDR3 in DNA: TGCAGCGTCGGGGCGGGGAAACCTAACTATGGCTACACCTTC. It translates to CSVGAGKPNYGYTF.

This chain's CDR3 is CASSSANHIQQFF. The CDR3, as DNA: TGTGCCAGCAGCTCCGCAAACCACATCCAGCAGTTCTTC. The rearrangement uses TRBV7-9 and TRBJ2-1; D not resolved. Germline CDR1 reads SEHNR; CDR2 reads FQNEAQ (reference sequence). V lost 4 bases, J lost 11 bases, and 15 bases lay in between. The CDR3 runs to 13 residues.

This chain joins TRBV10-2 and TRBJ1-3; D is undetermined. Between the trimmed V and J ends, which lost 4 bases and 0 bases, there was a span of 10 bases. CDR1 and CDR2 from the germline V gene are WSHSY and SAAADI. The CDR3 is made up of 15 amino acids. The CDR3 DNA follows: TGCGCCAGCAGTGGGGCAGGAAGCTCTGGAAACACCATATATTTT. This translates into CASSGAGSSGNTIYF.

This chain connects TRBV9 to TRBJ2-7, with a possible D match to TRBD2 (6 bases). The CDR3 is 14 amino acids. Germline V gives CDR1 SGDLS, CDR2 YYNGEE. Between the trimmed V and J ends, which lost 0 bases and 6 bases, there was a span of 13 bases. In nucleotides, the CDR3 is TGTGCCAGCAGCGTAGGGGGTACCGGGGGCGAGCAGTACTTC. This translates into CASSVGGTGGEQYF.

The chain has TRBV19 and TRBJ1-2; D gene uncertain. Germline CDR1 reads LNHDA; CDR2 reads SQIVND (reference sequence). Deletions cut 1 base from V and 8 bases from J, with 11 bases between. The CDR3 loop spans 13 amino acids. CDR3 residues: CASSIGEPRGYTF. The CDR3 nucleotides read TGTGCCAGTAGTATAGGTGAGCCGAGAGGCTACACCTTC.

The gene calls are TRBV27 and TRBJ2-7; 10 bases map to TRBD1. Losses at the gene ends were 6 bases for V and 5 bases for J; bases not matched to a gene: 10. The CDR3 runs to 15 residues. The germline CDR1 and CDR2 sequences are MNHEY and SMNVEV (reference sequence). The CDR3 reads CASRLSPGTGDEQYF. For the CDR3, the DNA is TGTGCCAGCAGACTTTCCCCCGGGACAGGGGACGAGCAGTACTTC.

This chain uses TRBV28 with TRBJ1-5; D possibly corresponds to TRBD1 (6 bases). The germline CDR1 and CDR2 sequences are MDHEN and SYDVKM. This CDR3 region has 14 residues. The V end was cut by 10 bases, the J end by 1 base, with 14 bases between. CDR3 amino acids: CATIQGMSNQPQHF. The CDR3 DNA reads TGTGCCACTATACAGGGAATGAGCAATCAGCCCCAGCATTTT.

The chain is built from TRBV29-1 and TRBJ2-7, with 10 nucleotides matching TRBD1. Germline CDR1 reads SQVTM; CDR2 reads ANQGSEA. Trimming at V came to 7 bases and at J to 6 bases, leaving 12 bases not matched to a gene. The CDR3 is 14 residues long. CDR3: CSAYSGTGVGEQYF. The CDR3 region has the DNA TGCAGCGCCTACTCCGGGACAGGGGTGGGCGAGCAGTACTTC.

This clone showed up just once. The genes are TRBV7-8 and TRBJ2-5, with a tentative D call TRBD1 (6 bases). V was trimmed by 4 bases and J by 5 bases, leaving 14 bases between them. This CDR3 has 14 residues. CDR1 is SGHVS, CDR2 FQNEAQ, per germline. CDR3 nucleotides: TGTGCCAGCAGCTCCCGACAAACAGGGGAGACCCAGTACTTC. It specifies CASSSRQTGETQYF.

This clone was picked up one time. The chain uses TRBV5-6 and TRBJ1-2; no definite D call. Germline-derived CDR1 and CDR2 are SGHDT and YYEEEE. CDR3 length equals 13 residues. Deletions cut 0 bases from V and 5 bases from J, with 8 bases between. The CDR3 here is CASSLERRYGYTF. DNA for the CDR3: TGTGCCAGCAGCTTGGAGCGCCGTTATGGCTACACCTTC.

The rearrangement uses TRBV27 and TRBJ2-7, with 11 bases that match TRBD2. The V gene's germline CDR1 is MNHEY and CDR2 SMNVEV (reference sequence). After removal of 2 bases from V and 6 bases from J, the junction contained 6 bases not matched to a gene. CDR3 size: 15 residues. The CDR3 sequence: CASSLRTSGSGEQYF. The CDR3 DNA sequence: TGTGCCAGCAGTTTACGAACTAGCGGGAGCGGCGAGCAGTACTTC.

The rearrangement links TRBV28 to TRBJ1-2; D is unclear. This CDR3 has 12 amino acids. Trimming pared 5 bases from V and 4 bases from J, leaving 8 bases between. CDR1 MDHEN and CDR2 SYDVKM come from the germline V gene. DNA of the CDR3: TGTGCCAGCAGTGGAGGAACCTATGGCTACACCTTC. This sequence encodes CASSGGTYGYTF.

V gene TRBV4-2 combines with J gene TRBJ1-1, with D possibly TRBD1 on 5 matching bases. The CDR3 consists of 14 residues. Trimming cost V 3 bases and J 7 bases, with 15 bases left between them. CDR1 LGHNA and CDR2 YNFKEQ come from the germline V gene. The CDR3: CASSHGTGVGEAFF. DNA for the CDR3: TGTGCCAGCAGCCACGGGACGGGAGTTGGTGAAGCTTTCTTT.